Listed below are T cell receptor beta chains from one sample, sequenced in a study of T cell responses to AZD1222 COVID-19 vaccine. Profiled with immunoSEQ multiplex PCR; TCRdb holds only in-frame clones, not every one. The profile covers fewer than 110,000 clones, with about 90% appearing a single time and about 4.8% taken by the ten largest. The sequencing used peripheral blood, collected on day 0 of AZD1222 vaccination. These receptors all come from an adult in good health. CDR3s include the opening cysteine and the closing phenylalanine or tryptophan. D genes are given only for firm matches.

cdr3_aa	v_call	d_call	j_call
CASSLEGRANTGELFF	TRBV5-1	-	TRBJ2-2
CASSLGPRGSYNEQFF	TRBV7-2	-	TRBJ2-1
CASSPWVGRGHGYTF	TRBV3-1/TRBV3-2	-	TRBJ1-2
CASSLVGIGNTIYF	TRBV5-8	-	TRBJ1-3
CASSFRRGADTQYF	TRBV5-6	-	TRBJ2-3
CASSQVRDTLHPQGGYTF	TRBV4-1	-	TRBJ1-2
CASTHGVGSYGYTF	TRBV28	-	TRBJ1-2
CAYRDRGSYEQYF	TRBV30	TRBD1	TRBJ2-7
CASSLYYGRAPGANVLTF	TRBV11-2	-	TRBJ2-6
CSTLDWQRGANTEAFF	TRBV29-1	-	TRBJ1-1
CASTSTGGPNTGELFF	TRBV9	-	TRBJ2-2